This T cell receptor (beta chain) was recovered during a study of cytomegalovirus exposure and HLA in healthy donors. This PCR relied on a set of 60 Vbeta primers and 13 Jbeta primers. This table comes from immunoSEQ multiplex PCR, and its TCRdb copy is limited to in-frame clones, with some not included. The sample gives 100,000 to 150,000 clones, around 75% of which show up once; around 9.1% is in the top ten. The length of the CDR3 is 15 residues. The junction had 3 bases not matched to a gene; V was cut back by 0 bases and J by 2 bases. Germline lookup yields CDR1 KGHSH and CDR2 LQKENI. This clone was observed a single time.

Sequenced material: PBMCs. The origin of this receptor is a woman aged 50 to 65 in good health and CMV-seropositive. The chain employs TRBV18 and TRBJ2-5, with 7 nucleotides matching TRBD1. CDR3 sequence: CASSPPGTAQETQYF. The CDR3 DNA sequence: TGTGCCAGCTCACCACCAGGGACAGCTCAAGAGACCCAGTACTTC.